This TCR beta chain was identified in a study of T-cell memory formation after mild COVID-19. A 5'RACE reaction primed in the constant segment made cDNA libraries of TCR alpha and TCR beta, and these carried sample barcodes and UMIs. TCRdb re-derived calls from the 5' RACE reads in MiXCR, one entry per CDR3 protein. The sample has fewer than 700,000 distinct CDR3 sequences, roughly 20% seen once. Findings and caveats of the study: Whereas later expanders leaned CD4+, clones contracting day 15 to 85 showed a balanced CD4/CD8 makeup. Of the contracting clones, CD4+ ones lay mainly in CM and EM, and CD8+ ones in EMRA.

Trimming pared 6 bases from V and 0 bases from J, leaving 6 bases between. CDR1 SEHNR and CDR2 FQNEAQ come from the germline V gene (reference sequence). The CDR3 extends over 14 amino acids. For this clonotype: Its antigen remains unidentified.

Sequencing was done on a sample of PBMCs or a T cell subset sorted from them (not recorded which). This chain uses TRBV7-9 with TRBJ2-6; D is uncertain. The receptor's source is an adult woman who had mild COVID-19 (a few samples of this study predate the infection). Cell type and time point are not known. CDR3 DNA sequence: TGTGCCAGCAGGCGAGACTCTGGGGCCAACGTCCTGACTTTC. Translating gives CASRRDSGANVLTF.